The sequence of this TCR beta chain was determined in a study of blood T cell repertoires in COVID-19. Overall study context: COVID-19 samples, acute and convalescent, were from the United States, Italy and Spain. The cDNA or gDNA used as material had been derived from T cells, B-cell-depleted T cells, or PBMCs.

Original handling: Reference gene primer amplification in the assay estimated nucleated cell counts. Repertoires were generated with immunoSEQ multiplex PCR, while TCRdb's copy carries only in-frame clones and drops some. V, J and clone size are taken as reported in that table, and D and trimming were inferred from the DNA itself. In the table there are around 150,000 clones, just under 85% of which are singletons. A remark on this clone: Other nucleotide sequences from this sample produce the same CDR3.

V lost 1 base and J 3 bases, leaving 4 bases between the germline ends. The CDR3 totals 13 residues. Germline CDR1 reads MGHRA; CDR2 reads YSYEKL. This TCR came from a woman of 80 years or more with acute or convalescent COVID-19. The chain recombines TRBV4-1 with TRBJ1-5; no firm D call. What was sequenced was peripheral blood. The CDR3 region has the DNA TGCGCCAGCAGCCAAGGTATCAATCAGCCCCAGCATTTT. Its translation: CASSQGINQPQHF.